This is a list of T cell receptor beta chains from one sample in a study of cytomegalovirus exposure and HLA in healthy donors. TCRdb's table, derived via immunoSEQ multiplex PCR, lists solely in-frame clones and lacks some. This sample has tens of thousands of clones; about 66% occur once, and the top ten carry 2% to 2.5%. The sequenced material came from PBMCs. The receptor set was obtained from a man aged 25 to 40 in good health and CMV-seronegative. Both conserved end residues are part of each CDR3. The order of the fields is clone size, D gene, V gene, J gene, CDR3 DNA, CDR3 protein. D genes are given only for firm matches. Part of the rows lack a size; the others show once, few, many or a class for expanded clones.

few,-,TRBV7-9,TRBJ2-7,TGTGCCAGCAGCCTAGACAGTTCCTACGAGCAGTACTTC,CASSLDSSYEQYF
-,-,TRBV11-3,TRBJ2-2,TGTGCCAGCAGCTTATATGAGGGGGTTGGTGGCGGGGAGCTGTTTTTT,CASSLYEGVGGGELFF
-,TRBD1,TRBV4-1,TRBJ2-7,TGCGCCAGCAGCCAAGGACAGGGATACGACGAGCAGTACTTC,CASSQGQGYDEQYF
few,-,TRBV12-5,TRBJ2-1,TGTGCTAGTGGTTTGGGGCAGGGGCTGGATGAGCAGTTCTTC,CASGLGQGLDEQFF
-,TRBD1,TRBV5-6,TRBJ1-5,TGTGCCAGCAGCACAAGGACAGGGGGAAAGGGAAATCAGCCCCAGCATTTT,CASSTRTGGKGNQPQHF
-,-,TRBV14,TRBJ1-3,TGTGCCAGCAGCCGGGGGGATCCTGGAAACACCATATATTTT,CASSRGDPGNTIYF
once,-,TRBV6-5,TRBJ2-7,TGTGCCAGCAGCCCCGGACAGTCCTACGAGCAGTACTTC,CASSPGQSYEQYF
-,-,TRBV6-6,TRBJ1-5,TGTGCCAGCAGTTTGGAGGGAGGGAGTCAGCCCCAGCATTTT,CASSLEGGSQPQHF
-,TRBD1,TRBV5-6,TRBJ1-1,TGTGCCAGCAGCTCCGGGACAGGGCTCAACACTGAAGCTTTCTTT,CASSSGTGLNTEAFF
once,-,TRBV15,TRBJ1-5,TGTGCCACCAGCAGAGGGGGCCCGATAGGTCAGCCCCAGCATTTT,CATSRGGPIGQPQHF
-,-,TRBV19,TRBJ1-2,TGTGCCAGTAGTATTCTTCGGGATGGACGGTATGGCTACACCTTC,CASSILRDGRYGYTF
-,-,TRBV30,TRBJ2-7,TGTGCCTGGGACTGGGGCCCCACCTACGAGCAGTACTTC,CAWDWGPTYEQYF
-,TRBD2,TRBV5-1,TRBJ2-1,TGCGCCAGCAGCTGGATGGGGGGGTACAATGAGCAGTTCTTC,CASSWMGGYNEQFF
-,TRBD1,TRBV19,TRBJ1-5,TGTGCCAGTAGCAGACAGGGGGCTCAGCCCCAGCATTTT,CASSRQGAQPQHF
-,-,TRBV4-2,TRBJ1-6,TGTGCCAGCAGCCAAGATAGTTCACCCCTCCACTTT,CASSQDSSPLHF
-,-,TRBV2,TRBJ2-3,TGTGCCAGCAGTGAGAGTTCAGATACGCAGTATTTT,CASSESSDTQYF
-,-,TRBV7-9,TRBJ1-2,TGTGCCAGCAGCTTAGGACCCTCGGGGTATGGCTACACCTTC,CASSLGPSGYGYTF
-,TRBD1,TRBV2,TRBJ1-5,TGTGCCAGCAGGCCGGAGGACAGGGGGATCCAGCCCCAGCATTTT,CASRPEDRGIQPQHF
few,-,TRBV19,TRBJ1-4,TGTGCCAGTACCCCTACCTCGAGGGGGATAAATGAAAAACTGTTTTTT,CASTPTSRGINEKLFF
few,-,TRBV5-6,TRBJ2-2,TGTGCCAGCAGCCTCCTGGGGGGGAACACCGGGGAGCTGTTTTTT,CASSLLGGNTGELFF
-,-,TRBV6-5,TRBJ2-1,TGTGCCAGCAGTTACTCGACGCTGGATAGCCACAATGAGCAGTTCTTC,CASSYSTLDSHNEQFF
few,-,TRBV5-1,TRBJ1-1,TGCGCCAGCAGCTTGTCACAGGGGAACACTGAAGCTTTCTTT,CASSLSQGNTEAFF
-,-,TRBV5-1,TRBJ1-1,TGCGCCAGCAGCTTGCACCGGGACACCGAAGCTTTCTTT,CASSLHRDTEAFF
-,-,TRBV18,TRBJ2-5,TGTGCCAGCTCACCACCGAGTCGTGAGACCCAGTACTTC,CASSPPSRETQYF
-,-,TRBV7-2,TRBJ2-7,TGTGCCAGCAGCCAAAACTCCTACGAGCAGTACTTC,CASSQNSYEQYF
once,TRBD1,TRBV7-9,TRBJ1-1,TGTGCCAGCAGCCCGACAGGGGTAAGAACTGAAGCTTTCTTT,CASSPTGVRTEAFF
few,TRBD1,TRBV6-1,TRBJ2-1,TGTGCCAGCAGTGATAAGCGACAGGGGGTTGGTGAGCAGTTCTTC,CASSDKRQGVGEQFF
-,TRBD1,TRBV7-9,TRBJ1-1,TGTGCCAGCAGCTTACCACTGACAGGGCCTGGGAACACTGAAGCTTTCTTT,CASSLPLTGPGNTEAFF
-,TRBD2,TRBV30,TRBJ2-3,TGTGCCTGGAGTGTCGGTCTAGCGGTGATAAGCACAGATACGCAGTATTTT,CAWSVGLAVISTDTQYF
once,-,TRBV5-6,TRBJ1-1,TGTGCCAGCAGCCCAGGACAGATGAACACTGAAGCTTTCTTT,CASSPGQMNTEAFF
few,TRBD1,TRBV7-2,TRBJ2-7,TGTGCCAGCAGCCGGTCCGGGACAGAACCCTACGAGCAGTACTTC,CASSRSGTEPYEQYF
once,-,TRBV5-6,TRBJ1-4,TGTGCCAGCAGTTGGAGGGCAGTCGGTGAAAAACTGTTTTTT,CASSWRAVGEKLFF
-,-,TRBV19,TRBJ1-1,TGTGCCAGTAGATCCCTCCAGGGCCGGACTGAAGCTTTCTTT,CASRSLQGRTEAFF
-,TRBD2,TRBV6-6,TRBJ2-7,TGTGCCAGCAGTTCGACTAGCGGGAGCTCCTACGAGCAGTACTTC,CASSSTSGSSYEQYF
few,TRBD2,TRBV5-1,TRBJ2-2,TGCGCCAGCAGCCCGTCGCTAGCGGGAGACGTCGCCGGGGAGCTGTTTTTT,CASSPSLAGDVAGELFF